The rows below give T cell receptor beta chains drawn from one sample of a study of T-cell memory formation after mild COVID-19. MiXCR, applied by TCRdb to the 5' RACE reads, yields one record per CDR3 protein. This sample has roughly 130,000 distinct CDR3 sequences, with roughly 6.2% found just once. What was sequenced was PBMCs or a T cell subset sorted from them (not recorded which). The receptors stem from an adult woman who had mild COVID-19 (a few samples of this study predate the infection). Cell type and time point are not known. The CDR3 runs from the conserved cysteine through the conserved F or W. The D gene is left open where the match is weak. Clone sizes are given selectively: once, few, many, or a class where the clone is expanded.

d_gene: TRBD1
abundance: medium-sized
v_gene: TRBV7-8
j_gene: TRBJ2-3
CDR3nt: TGTGCCAGCAGACAAACGGGACAGAGCACAGATACGCAGTATTTT
CDR3aa: CASRQTGQSTDTQYF

d_gene: TRBD2
abundance: NA
v_gene: TRBV27
j_gene: TRBJ2-1
CDR3nt: TGTGCCAGCAGTTTGCTAGCGGGAGTATTCAATGAGCAGTTCTTC
CDR3aa: CASSLLAGVFNEQFF

d_gene: NA
abundance: NA
v_gene: TRBV7-3
j_gene: TRBJ1-1
CDR3nt: TGTGCCAGCAGCTTACTTGGCATGAACACTGAAGCTTTCTTT
CDR3aa: CASSLLGMNTEAFF

d_gene: NA
abundance: NA
v_gene: TRBV20-1
j_gene: TRBJ1-1
CDR3nt: TGCAGTGCTAGTCAGGGCACCGGGGGCACTGAAGCTTTCTTT
CDR3aa: CSASQGTGGTEAFF

d_gene: TRBD1
abundance: few
v_gene: TRBV5-1
j_gene: TRBJ1-1
CDR3nt: TGCGCCAGCAGCTTGACCACAGGGGGCATGAACACTGAAGCTTTCTTT
CDR3aa: CASSLTTGGMNTEAFF

d_gene: NA
abundance: few
v_gene: TRBV7-9
j_gene: TRBJ2-4
CDR3nt: TGTGCCAGCAGCCTAAACAAAAACATTCAGTACTTC
CDR3aa: CASSLNKNIQYF

d_gene: NA
abundance: NA
v_gene: TRBV23-1
j_gene: TRBJ2-2
CDR3nt: TGCGCCAGCAACATCCCACAGGGAAACACCGGGGAGCTGTTTTTT
CDR3aa: CASNIPQGNTGELFF

d_gene: TRBD1
abundance: many
v_gene: TRBV29-1
j_gene: TRBJ1-2
CDR3nt: TGCAGCGTGGCTCCCGGGACAGGGGTGGGCTATGGCTACACCTTC
CDR3aa: CSVAPGTGVGYGYTF

d_gene: NA
abundance: NA
v_gene: TRBV20-1
j_gene: TRBJ2-5
CDR3nt: TGCAGTGCTAGAAGACTAGATTTCGGGCAAGAGACCCAGTACTTC
CDR3aa: CSARRLDFGQETQYF

d_gene: NA
abundance: NA
v_gene: TRBV3-1
j_gene: TRBJ1-2
CDR3nt: TGTGCCAGCAGCCAGTTCTATGGCTACACCTTC
CDR3aa: CASSQFYGYTF

d_gene: NA
abundance: many
v_gene: TRBV19
j_gene: TRBJ2-7
CDR3nt: TGTGCCAGTAGCTCCGTCGGTGAAAAATCATCCTACGAGCAGTACTTC
CDR3aa: CASSSVGEKSSYEQYF

d_gene: TRBD1
abundance: NA
v_gene: TRBV12-3/TRBV12-4
j_gene: TRBJ1-4
CDR3nt: TGTGCCAGCACCGGCCGGGACAGGACGACAACTAATGAAAAACTGTTTTTT
CDR3aa: CASTGRDRTTTNEKLFF

d_gene: NA
abundance: NA
v_gene: TRBV12-3/TRBV12-4
j_gene: TRBJ2-1
CDR3nt: TGTGCCAGCAGTCGGCAGGCCTACAATGAGCAGTTCTTC
CDR3aa: CASSRQAYNEQFF

d_gene: NA
abundance: NA
v_gene: TRBV6-2/TRBV6-3
j_gene: TRBJ2-7
CDR3nt: TGTGCCAGCACCGGGGGGCTAGCGGCCTCCTACGAGCAGTACTTC
CDR3aa: CASTGGLAASYEQYF

d_gene: NA
abundance: few
v_gene: TRBV18
j_gene: TRBJ2-1
CDR3nt: TGTGCCAGCTCACTACCTAGTTCGACCTACAATGAGCAGTTCTTC
CDR3aa: CASSLPSSTYNEQFF